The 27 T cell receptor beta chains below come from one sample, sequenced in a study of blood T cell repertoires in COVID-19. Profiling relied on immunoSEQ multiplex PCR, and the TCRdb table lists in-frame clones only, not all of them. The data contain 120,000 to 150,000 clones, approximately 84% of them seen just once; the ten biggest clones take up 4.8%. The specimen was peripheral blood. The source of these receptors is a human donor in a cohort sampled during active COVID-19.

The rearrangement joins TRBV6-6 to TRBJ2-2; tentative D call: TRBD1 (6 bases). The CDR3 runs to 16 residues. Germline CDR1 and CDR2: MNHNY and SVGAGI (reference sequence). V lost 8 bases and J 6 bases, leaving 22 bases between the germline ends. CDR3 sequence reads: CASGVGGPQGAGELFF. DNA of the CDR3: TGTGCCAGCGGGGTTGGGGGCCCGCAAGGTGCCGGGGAGCTGTTTTTT.

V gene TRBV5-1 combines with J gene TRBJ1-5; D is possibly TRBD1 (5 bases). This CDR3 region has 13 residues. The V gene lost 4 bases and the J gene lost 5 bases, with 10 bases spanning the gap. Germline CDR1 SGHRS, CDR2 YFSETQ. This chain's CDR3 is CASSPAGDQPQHF. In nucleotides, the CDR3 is TGCGCCAGCAGCCCGGCGGGGGATCAGCCCCAGCATTTT.

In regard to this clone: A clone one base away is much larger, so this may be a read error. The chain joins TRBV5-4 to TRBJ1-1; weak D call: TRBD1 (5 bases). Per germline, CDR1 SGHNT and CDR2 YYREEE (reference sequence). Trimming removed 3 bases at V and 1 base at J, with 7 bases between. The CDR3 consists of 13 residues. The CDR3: CASSSQENTEAFF. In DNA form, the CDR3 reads TGTGCCAGCAGCTCACAGGAGAACACTGAAGCTTTCTTT.

CDR3 in DNA: TGTGCCAGCAGCGACGAGGGCTCGGGGGAAAAACTGTTTTTT. It specifies CASSDEGSGEKLFF. The chain joins TRBV9 to TRBJ1-4; D uncertain. The CDR3 contains 14 residues. Germline values: CDR1 SGDLS, CDR2 YYNGEE. The germline V and J ends were trimmed by 3 bases and 8 bases, with 14 bases remaining between them.

The CDR3 here is CASSCARLACRETQYF. In DNA, the CDR3 is TGTGCCAGCAGCTGTGCCCGACTAGCGTGTCGAGAGACCCAGTACTTC. The J gene is TRBJ2-5, the V gene TRBV4-2, with 8 bases fitting TRBD2. J gave up 4 bases and V 5 bases, and 12 bases lay outside the gene matches. Looked up from germline, CDR1 is LGHNA and CDR2 is YNFKEQ. The CDR3 loop spans 16 amino acids.

The CDR3 coding sequence is TGTGCCAGCAGCACGGGACAGGGGGCTCACTATGGCTACACCTTC. Its translation is CASSTGQGAHYGYTF. The chain combines TRBV4-2 with TRBJ1-2; 12 bases are a match to TRBD1. The CDR3 covers 15 residues. The V gene end was trimmed by 5 bases and the J gene end by 3 bases; junction bases not matched to a gene: 4. In germline, CDR1 is LGHNA, CDR2 YNFKEQ.

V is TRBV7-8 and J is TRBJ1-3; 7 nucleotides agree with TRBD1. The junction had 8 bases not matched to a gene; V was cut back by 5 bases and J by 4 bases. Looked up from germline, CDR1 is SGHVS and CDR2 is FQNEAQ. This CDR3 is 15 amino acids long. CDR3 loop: CASSPRDRMGNTIYF. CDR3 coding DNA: TGTGCCAGCAGCCCCCGGGACAGAATGGGAAACACCATATATTTT.

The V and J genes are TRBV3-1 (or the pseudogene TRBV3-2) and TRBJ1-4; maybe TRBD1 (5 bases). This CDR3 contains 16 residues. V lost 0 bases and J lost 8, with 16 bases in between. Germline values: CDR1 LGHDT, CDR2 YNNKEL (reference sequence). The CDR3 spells CASSQDLGGVDEKLFF. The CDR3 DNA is TGTGCCAGCAGCCAAGATCTGGGGGGGGTTGACGAAAAACTGTTTTTT.

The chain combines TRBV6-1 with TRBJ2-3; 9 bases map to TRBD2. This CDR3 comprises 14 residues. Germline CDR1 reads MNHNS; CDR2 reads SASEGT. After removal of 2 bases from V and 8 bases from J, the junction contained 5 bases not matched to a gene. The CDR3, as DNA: TGTGCCAGCAGTGAAAGGTCGACTAGCGGTACGCAGTATTTT. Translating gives CASSERSTSGTQYF.

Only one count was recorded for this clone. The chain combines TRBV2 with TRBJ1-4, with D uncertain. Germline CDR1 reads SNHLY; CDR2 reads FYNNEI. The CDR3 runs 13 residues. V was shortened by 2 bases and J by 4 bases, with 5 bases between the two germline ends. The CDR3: CASSEFRNEKLFF. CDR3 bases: TGTGCCAGCAGTGAATTCCGTAATGAAAAACTGTTTTTT.

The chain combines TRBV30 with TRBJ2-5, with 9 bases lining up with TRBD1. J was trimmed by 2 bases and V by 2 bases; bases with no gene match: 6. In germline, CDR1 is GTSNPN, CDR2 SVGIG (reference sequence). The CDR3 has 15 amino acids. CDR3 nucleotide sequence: TGTGCCTGGAGTCCCGGGACAGGGCCTCAAGAGACCCAGTACTTC. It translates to CAWSPGTGPQETQYF.

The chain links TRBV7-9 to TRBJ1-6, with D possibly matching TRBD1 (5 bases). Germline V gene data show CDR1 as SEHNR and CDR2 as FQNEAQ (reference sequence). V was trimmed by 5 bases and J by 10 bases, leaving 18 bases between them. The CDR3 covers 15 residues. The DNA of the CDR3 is TGTGCCAGCAGCCCGAGTGGCCAGGGTGGGTCACCCCTCCACTTT. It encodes CASSPSGQGGSPLHF.

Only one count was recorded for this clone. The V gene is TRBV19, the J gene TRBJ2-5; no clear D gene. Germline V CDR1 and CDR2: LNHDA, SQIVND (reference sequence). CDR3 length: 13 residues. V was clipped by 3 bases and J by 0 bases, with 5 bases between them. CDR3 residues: CASSIRYQETQYF. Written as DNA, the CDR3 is TGTGCCAGTAGTATCCGGTACCAAGAGACCCAGTACTTC.

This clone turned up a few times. The chain's CDR3 is CASTRGDTGELFF. CDR3 DNA: TGTGCCAGCACCAGGGGCGACACCGGGGAGCTGTTTTTT. This rearrangement joins TRBV3-1 (or the pseudogene TRBV3-2) to TRBJ2-2; D may be TRBD1 (6 bases). Trimming stripped 7 bases from V and 3 bases from J, with 9 bases between. The CDR3 is 13 residues long. Looked up from germline, CDR1 is LGHDT and CDR2 is YNNKEL (reference sequence).

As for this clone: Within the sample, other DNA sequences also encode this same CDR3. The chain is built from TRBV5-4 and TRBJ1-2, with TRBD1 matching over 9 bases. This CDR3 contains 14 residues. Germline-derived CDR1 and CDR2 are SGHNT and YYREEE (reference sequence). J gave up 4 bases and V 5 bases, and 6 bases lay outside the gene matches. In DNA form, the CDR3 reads TGTGCCAGCAGTCGAACAGGGGGCAGCTATGGCTACACCTTC. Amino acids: CASSRTGGSYGYTF.

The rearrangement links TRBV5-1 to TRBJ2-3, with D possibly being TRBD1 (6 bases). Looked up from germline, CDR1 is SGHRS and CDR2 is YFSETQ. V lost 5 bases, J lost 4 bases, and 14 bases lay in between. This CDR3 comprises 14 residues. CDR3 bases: TGCGCCAGCAGTGGGGGCGAGGTTTCAGATACGCAGTATTTT. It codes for CASSGGEVSDTQYF. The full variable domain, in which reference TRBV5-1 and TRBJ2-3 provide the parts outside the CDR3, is KAGVTQTPRYLIKTRGQQVTLSCSPISGHRSVSWYQQTPGQGLQFLFEYFSETQRNKGNFPGRFSGRQFSNSRSEMNVSTLELGDSALYLCASSGGEVSDTQYFGPGTRLTVL.

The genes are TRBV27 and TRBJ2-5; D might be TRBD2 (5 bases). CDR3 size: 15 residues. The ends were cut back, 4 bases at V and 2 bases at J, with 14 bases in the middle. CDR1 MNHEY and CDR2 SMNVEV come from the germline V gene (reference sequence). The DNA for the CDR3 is TGTGCCAGCAGTTCGGGTAGCGAGTGGCAAGAGACCCAGTACTTC. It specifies CASSSGSEWQETQYF.

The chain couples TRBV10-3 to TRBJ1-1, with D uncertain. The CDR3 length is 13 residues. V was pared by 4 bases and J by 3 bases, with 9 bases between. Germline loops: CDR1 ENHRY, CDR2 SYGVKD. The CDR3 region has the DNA TGTGCCATCAGTGCACAGCTGGACACTGAAGCTTTCTTT. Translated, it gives CAISAQLDTEAFF.

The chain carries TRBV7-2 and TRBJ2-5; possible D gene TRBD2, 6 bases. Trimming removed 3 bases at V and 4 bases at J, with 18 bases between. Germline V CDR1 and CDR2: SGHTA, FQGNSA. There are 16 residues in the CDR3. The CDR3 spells CASSFTGREYVETQYF. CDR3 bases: TGTGCCAGCAGCTTTACGGGGCGGGAATATGTAGAGACCCAGTACTTC.

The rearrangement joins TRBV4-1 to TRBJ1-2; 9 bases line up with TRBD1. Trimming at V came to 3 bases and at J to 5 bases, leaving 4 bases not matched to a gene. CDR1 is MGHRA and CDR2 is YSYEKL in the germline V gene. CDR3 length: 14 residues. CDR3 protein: CASSQLTGGYGYTF. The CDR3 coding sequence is TGCGCCAGCAGCCAGTTGACAGGGGGGTATGGCTACACCTTC.

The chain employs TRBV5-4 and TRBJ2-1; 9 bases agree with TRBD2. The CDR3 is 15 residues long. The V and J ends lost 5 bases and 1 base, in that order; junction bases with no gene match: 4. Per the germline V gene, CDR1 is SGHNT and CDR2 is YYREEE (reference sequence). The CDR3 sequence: CASRESGGSYNEQFF. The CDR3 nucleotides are TGTGCCAGCAGGGAGAGCGGGGGGTCCTACAATGAGCAGTTCTTC.

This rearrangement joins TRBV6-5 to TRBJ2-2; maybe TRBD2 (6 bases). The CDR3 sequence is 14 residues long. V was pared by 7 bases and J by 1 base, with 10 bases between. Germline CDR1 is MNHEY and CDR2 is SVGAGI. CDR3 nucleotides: TGTGCCAGCAACATGCGGGGGAACACCGGGGAGCTGTTTTTT. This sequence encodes CASNMRGNTGELFF.

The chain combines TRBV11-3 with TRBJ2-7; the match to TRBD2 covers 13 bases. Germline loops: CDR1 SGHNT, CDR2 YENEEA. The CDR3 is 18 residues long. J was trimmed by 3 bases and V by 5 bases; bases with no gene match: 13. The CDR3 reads CASSPTSGRRTRNYEQYV. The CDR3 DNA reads TGTGCCAGCAGCCCGACTAGCGGGAGGCGAACGAGGAACTACGAGCAGTACGTC.

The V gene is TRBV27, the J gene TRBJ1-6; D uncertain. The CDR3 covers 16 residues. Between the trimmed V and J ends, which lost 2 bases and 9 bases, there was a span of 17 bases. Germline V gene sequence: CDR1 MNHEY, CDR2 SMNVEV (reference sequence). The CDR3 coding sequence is TGTGCCAGCAGTTTAGTGTTCGCCCGGGCGGGTTCACCCCTCCACTTT. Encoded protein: CASSLVFARAGSPLHF.

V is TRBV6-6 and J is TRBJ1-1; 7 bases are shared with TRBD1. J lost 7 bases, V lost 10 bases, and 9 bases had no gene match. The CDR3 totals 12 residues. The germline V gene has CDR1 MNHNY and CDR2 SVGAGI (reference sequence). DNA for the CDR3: TGTGCCACCAAGAGACAGGGAAGTGAAGCTTTCTTT. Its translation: CATKRQGSEAFF.

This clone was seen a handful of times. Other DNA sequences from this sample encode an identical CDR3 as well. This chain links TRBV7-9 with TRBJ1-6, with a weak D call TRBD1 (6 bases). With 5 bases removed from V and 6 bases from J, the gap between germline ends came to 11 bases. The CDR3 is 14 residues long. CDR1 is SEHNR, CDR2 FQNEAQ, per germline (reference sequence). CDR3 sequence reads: CASSQGLSNSPLHF. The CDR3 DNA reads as TGTGCCAGCAGCCAGGGGTTAAGTAATTCACCCCTCCACTTT. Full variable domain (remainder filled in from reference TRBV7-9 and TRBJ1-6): DTGVSQNPRHKITKRGQNVTFRCDPISEHNRLYWYRQTLGQGPEFLTYFQNEAQLEKSRLLSDRFSAERPKGSFSTLEIQRTEQGDSAMYLCASSQGLSNSPLHFGNGTRLTVT.

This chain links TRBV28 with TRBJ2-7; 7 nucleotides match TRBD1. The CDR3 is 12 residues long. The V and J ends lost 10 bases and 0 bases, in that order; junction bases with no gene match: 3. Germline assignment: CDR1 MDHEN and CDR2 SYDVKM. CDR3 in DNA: TGTGCCACCGGGGACAGCTCCTACGAGCAGTACTTC. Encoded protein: CATGDSSYEQYF.